These 9 T cell receptor beta chains were all obtained from the same sample, sequenced in a study of T-cell reconstitution after alpha-beta-depleted transplantation in children. Unique molecular identifiers featured in how the TCRbeta library was prepared. TCRdb used MiXCR to reprocess the PCR reads, holding one entry per CDR3 protein. Among just under 350,000 distinct CDR3 sequences, 15% to 20% were seen once, and the ten largest hold about 41%. The sample consisted of PBMCs, mostly from graft donor cells, taken 360 days after TCRalphabeta/CD19-depleted stem cell transplant. These receptors were obtained from a male patient aged 2 to 9 who had a stem cell transplant for acute lymphoblastic leukemia, so the T cells may come from the graft donor.

The gene calls are TRBV5-1 and TRBJ2-7; D might be TRBD1 or TRBD2, each matching 5 bases. The CDR3 has 15 amino acids. CDR1 and CDR2 (germline): SGHRS, YFSETQ. V was trimmed by 0 bases and J by 7 bases, leaving 17 bases between them. The CDR3 loop is CASSLEVTTHREQYF. DNA of the CDR3: TGCGCCAGCAGCTTGGAGGTGACTACCCACAGGGAGCAGTACTTC.

The rearrangement joins TRBV27 to TRBJ1-6, with TRBD1 matching 7 bases. The J segment lost 4 bases and the V segment lost 3 bases, leaving 15 bases of the junction unmatched. Germline CDR1 reads MNHEY; CDR2 reads SMNVEV (reference sequence). CDR3 length: 19 residues. Here the CDR3 DNA reads TGTGCCAGCAGTTTGGACAGGCGGTCCCCCAAGCGGTATAATTCACCCCTCCACTTT. Encoded protein: CASSLDRRSPKRYNSPLHF.

V usage is TRBV6-1 and J usage is TRBJ2-3; 10 bases map to TRBD2. From germline, CDR1 is MNHNS and CDR2 SASEGT. This CDR3 comprises 16 residues. V trimming: 5 bases; J trimming: 2 bases; junction bases outside the gene matches: 7. This CDR3 is CASSPKAGGNTDTQYF. Written as DNA, the CDR3 is TGTGCCAGCAGTCCAAAAGCGGGAGGGAACACAGATACGCAGTATTTT.

This chain uses TRBV4-1 with TRBJ2-5; 10 bases line up with TRBD1. CDR3 size: 14 residues. Germline loops: CDR1 MGHRA, CDR2 YSYEKL. V shed 6 bases, J shed 9 bases, and the junction held 10 bases outside the gene matches. As DNA, the CDR3 is TGCGCCAGCAGTCTTAGACAGGGGGCGGAGGCCCAGTACTTC. This sequence encodes CASSLRQGAEAQYF.

The chain uses TRBV11-2 and TRBJ2-1; D assignment may be TRBD1 or TRBD2 (6 bases each). V was shortened by 4 bases and J by 8 bases, with 15 bases between the two germline ends. CDR3 length: 14 residues. Per the germline V gene, CDR1 is SGHAT and CDR2 is FQNNGV. Here the CDR3 reads CASSSGNGGDEQFF. CDR3 coding DNA: TGTGCCAGCAGCTCCGGAAACGGGGGCGATGAGCAGTTCTTC.

This clonotype was observed a few times. The V call is TRBV29-1, the J call TRBJ2-3, with TRBD2 identical over 9 bases. Germline CDR1 reads SQVTM; CDR2 reads ANQGSEA. Trimming removed 4 bases from V and 4 bases from J; junction bases left unmatched: 9. The CDR3 has 15 residues. CDR3 bases: TGCAGCGTTGTTGATGGACTAGCGCGCGCAGATACGCAGTATTTT. It is translated as CSVVDGLARADTQYF.

The chain recombines TRBV7-6 with TRBJ2-2; tentative D call: TRBD2 (6 bases). Between the trimmed V and J ends, which lost 5 bases and 1 base, there was a span of 17 bases. The CDR3 sequence is 17 residues long. CDR1 is SGHVS, CDR2 FNYEAQ, per germline. CDR3 protein: CASSRLQVGRNTGELFF. Written as DNA, the CDR3 is TGTGCCAGCAGCCGACTGCAGGTCGGGAGGAACACCGGGGAGCTGTTTTTT.

The V and J genes are TRBV5-5 and TRBJ1-5; D remains ambiguous. CDR1 and CDR2 from the germline V gene are SGHKS and YYEKEE (reference sequence). Trimming took 0 bases from V and 0 from J, leaving 10 bases between them. The CDR3 covers 16 residues. CDR3: CASSLGGPDSNQPQHF. The CDR3 DNA reads as TGTGCCAGCAGCTTGGGGGGTCCCGATAGCAATCAGCCCCAGCATTTT. The variable domain in full, completed from reference TRBV5-5 and TRBJ1-5, reads DAGVTQSPTHLIKTRGQQVTLRCSPISGHKSVSWYQQVLGQGPQFIFQYYEKEERGRGNFPDRFSARQFPNYSSELNVNALLLGDSALYLCASSLGGPDSNQPQHFGDGTRLSIL.

This clonotype has ten or more counts. This chain joins TRBV4-2 and TRBJ2-3; D is unclear. V shed 0 bases and J shed 2 bases, with 9 bases lying between them. The V gene's germline CDR1 is LGHNA and CDR2 YNFKEQ. The CDR3 runs to 15 residues. The CDR3 region has the DNA TGTGCCAGCAGCCAAGATCCATTTCTCACAGATACGCAGTATTTT. Amino acids: CASSQDPFLTDTQYF.